This TCR beta chain was captured in a study of blood T cells in healthy people across ages. Overall study findings and caveats: Both higher diversity and more naive CD4+ cells marked long-lived donors when set against aged donors. With age, beta diversity per million T cells declined roughly linearly, significantly by 30 to 50.

From germline, CDR1 is DFQATT and CDR2 SNEGSKA (reference sequence). The CDR3 extends over 13 amino acids. Total RNA extraction produced at least 6 micrograms (per sample) for the study. As to this clonotype: The antigen is undetermined. A junction boundary mismatches the germline segment, possibly from a read error.

Primers used in a second PCR of roughly 6 to 11 cycles were a sample-barcoded 5' primer and a J-beta primer mix. TCRdb re-called the 5' RACE reads through MiXCR, storing one row per CDR3 protein. The sample shows 1 million to 1.2 million distinct CDR3 sequences, around two fifths of them seen only once. The chain has TRBV20-1 and TRBJ2-4; perhaps TRBD1 as D (6 bases). The better agreement between TRBJ2-7 and the DNA end casts doubt on the J call. This sequence originates from a man aged 18 to 30 in good health. Sequenced material: blood. CDR3 coding DNA: TGCAGTGCTAGACAGACAGGCTCCGACGAGCAGTACTTC. It yields the protein CSARQTGSDEQYF.